These T cell receptor beta chains were read from a single sample in a study of T cells in Graves' hyperthyroidism and ophthalmopathy. TCRdb ran MiXCR on the multiplex PCR reads and lists one entry per CDR3 protein. Seen here are about 400,000 distinct CDR3 sequences, 15% to 19% observed once, and the top ten hold roughly a quarter. The sequenced sample was blood. These receptors originate from a young woman with Graves' hyperthyroidism that later progressed to Graves' ophthalmopathy. Both conserved end residues are part of each CDR3. Each record gives: clone size, D gene, J gene, V gene, CDR3 length, CDR3 DNA, CDR3 protein. D genes are given only for firm matches. Some rows have no size entry. The others give once, few or many, or a class for an expanded clone.

NA,NA,TRBJ2-3,TRBV7-9,16,TGTGCCAGCAGCTCAAGACAGGTTGGAGCCACAGATACGCAGTATTTT,CASSSRQVGATDTQYF
many,TRBD1,TRBJ2-7,TRBV5-1,16,TGCGCCAGCAGCTTGTCAGGACAGGGAACTTCGTACGAGCAGTACTTC,CASSLSGQGTSYEQYF
NA,TRBD1,TRBJ2-5,TRBV9,20,TGTGCCAGCAGCGTAGTGAACCCCCCGAACAGGGGGCACCGTCAAGAGACCCAGTACTTC,CASSVVNPPNRGHRQETQYF
many,NA,TRBJ1-5,TRBV2,15,TGTGCCAGCAGTGAAGAGGGGAATAGCAATCAGCCCCAGCATTTT,CASSEEGNSNQPQHF
many,NA,TRBJ2-1,TRBV2,12,TGTGCCAGCTCCCCGTGGGAGAGGGAGCAGTTCTTC,CASSPWEREQFF
NA,NA,TRBJ2-7,TRBV11-2,15,TGTGCCAGCAGCTTAGGGCAGCCGGTTTGGTACGAGCAGTACTTC,CASSLGQPVWYEQYF
many,TRBD1,TRBJ2-7,TRBV3-1,17,TGTGCCAGCAGCCAAGGAGACAGGGACAGGAGTTCCTACGAGCAGTACTTC,CASSQGDRDRSSYEQYF
NA,NA,TRBJ2-5,TRBV13,13,TGTGCCAGCAGCCCGGTCGAAGGAGAGACCCAGTACTTC,CASSPVEGETQYF
many,NA,TRBJ1-1,TRBV29-1,14,TGCAGCGTTTCCGGCCGTCTCTCCCGGACTGAAGCTTTCTTT,CSVSGRLSRTEAFF
many,NA,TRBJ2-1,TRBV3-1,16,TGTGCCAGCAGCCAAGTGAGGACTACCATTTGGAATGAGCAGTTCTTC,CASSQVRTTIWNEQFF
NA,TRBD2,TRBJ2-7,TRBV11-2,15,TGTGCCAGCAGCACAGGGACTAGCGTTTCGTACGAGCAGTACTTC,CASSTGTSVSYEQYF
NA,NA,TRBJ1-1,TRBV20-1,12,TGCAGTGCTCGATACATGCGCCCTGAAGCTTTCTTT,CSARYMRPEAFF
many,NA,TRBJ1-2,TRBV20-1,12,TGCAGTGCTGGCGCAGGGAACTATGGCTACACCTTC,CSAGAGNYGYTF
few,NA,TRBJ2-1,TRBV29-1,14,TGCAGCGTTGAATGCCCTACGTCGTACAATGAGCAGTTCTTC,CSVECPTSYNEQFF
many,NA,TRBJ1-2,TRBV20-1,13,TGCAGTGCCCAGCGGGGGGAGGGCTATGGCTACACCTTC,CSAQRGEGYGYTF
many,TRBD1,TRBJ2-7,TRBV12-3/TRBV12-4,14,TGTGCCAGCTCGATTGGGGACAGGGGGAACGAGCAGTACTTC,CASSIGDRGNEQYF
few,NA,TRBJ1-2,TRBV5-4,15,TGTGCCAGCAGCTTGGTGGTAACAGAGTACTATGGCTACACCTTC,CASSLVVTEYYGYTF
many,TRBD2,TRBJ2-7,TRBV20-1,13,TGCAGTGCTAGACCTAGCGGGAGCGGCGAGCAGTACTTC,CSARPSGSGEQYF
many,TRBD1,TRBJ2-1,TRBV6-1,17,TGTGCCAGCAGTTACAGCGGCGGGACAGGTCCCTACAATGAGCAGTTCTTC,CASSYSGGTGPYNEQFF
NA,NA,TRBJ2-7,TRBV19,14,TGTGCCAGTAGTCTCCGGGACGGCGGAGGCGAGCAGTACTTC,CASSLRDGGGEQYF
many,NA,TRBJ2-7,TRBV9,16,TGTGCCAGCAGCGTAGAATCCGTCGCGGGGTCCTACGAGCAGTACTTC,CASSVESVAGSYEQYF
few,TRBD1,TRBJ1-1,TRBV25-1,15,TGTGCCAGCAGTGAATTTGACAGGGCGACCACTGAAGCTTTCTTT,CASSEFDRATTEAFF